The clone carrying this T cell receptor beta chain was recorded at least ten times. The V gene lost 0 bases and the J gene lost 6 bases, with 12 bases spanning the gap. The germline gives CDR1 DFQATT, CDR2 SNEGSKA (reference sequence). This CDR3 region has 13 residues. This sample stems from a study of T-cell reconstitution after alpha-beta-depleted transplantation in children. Researchers prepared the TCRbeta library using unique molecular identifiers, the study reports. TCRdb re-called the PCR reads with MiXCR, one entry per CDR3 protein. The sample holds about 230,000 distinct CDR3 sequences, around 12% seen once.

J is TRBJ2-7 and V is TRBV20-1; D unclear. This receptor was identified in a human donor who donated a stem cell graft to a child with acute lymphoblastic leukemia. The sample was PBMCs from the stem cell graft donor, taken from the stem cell graft. The CDR3 reads CSAREGNGGEQYF. In DNA form, the CDR3 reads TGCAGTGCTAGAGAAGGGAACGGCGGCGAGCAGTACTTC.